The 8 T cell receptor beta chains reported below all come from one sample, sequenced in a study of control samples from healthy donors and cancer patients. The table came from immunoSEQ multiplex PCR; TCRdb's copy has only in-frame clones and leaves some out. The sample carries about 150,000 clones, around 95% recorded once. The sample was blood. All receptors derive from a woman in her thirties or forties in good health.

This clone was counted a single time. V is TRBV19 and J is TRBJ2-2; 7 positions agree with TRBD2. Germline V lookup: CDR1 LNHDA, CDR2 SQIVND (reference sequence). V was pared by 2 bases and J by 8 bases, with 5 bases of the junction left unmatched. The CDR3 loop spans 14 amino acids. The CDR3 nucleotides read TGTGCCAGTAGTATACTAGCGGATACGGGGGAGCTGTTTTTT. Amino acid sequence: CASSILADTGELFF.

The chain joins TRBV19 to TRBJ1-5, with TRBD1 matching 10 bases. CDR1 and CDR2 (germline): LNHDA, SQIVND (reference sequence). CDR3 size: 13 residues. Trimming at V came to 6 bases and at J to 6 bases, leaving 2 bases not matched to a gene. CDR3: CASRDRGGQPQHF. The CDR3 DNA reads as TGTGCCAGTAGGGACAGGGGGGGTCAGCCCCAGCATTTT.

The CDR3 here is CASSQDRQQPQHF. The CDR3 DNA reads TGTGCCAGCAGCCAAGACAGGCAACAGCCCCAGCATTTT. V gene TRBV14 combines with J gene TRBJ1-5; D not certain. The V and J ends lost 0 bases and 7 bases respectively, with 7 bases between them. The germline CDR1 and CDR2 sequences are SGHDN and FVKESK. The length of the CDR3 is 13 residues.

The gene calls are TRBV4-3 and TRBJ1-1; 10 nucleotides agree with TRBD1. Trimming at V came to 1 base and at J to 11 bases, leaving 7 bases not matched to a gene. CDR3 length equals 14 residues. Looked up from germline, CDR1 is LGHNA and CDR2 is YSLEER. The CDR3 protein is CASSQGDRGREAFF. The CDR3 coding sequence is TGCGCCAGCAGCCAAGGCGACAGGGGGCGCGAGGCTTTCTTT.

This clone was recorded once. Here the CDR3 reads CASSPVGHEQFF. As DNA, the CDR3 is TGCGCCAGCAGCCCTGTAGGCCATGAGCAGTTCTTC. This chain links TRBV4-3 with TRBJ2-1; D remains unclear. The germline V gene has CDR1 LGHNA and CDR2 YSLEER. Trimming cost V 4 bases and J 8 bases, with 9 bases left between them. This CDR3 is 12 amino acids long.

The V gene is TRBV5-1, the J gene TRBJ1-6; 7 nucleotides match TRBD1. V trimming: 9 bases; J trimming: 5 bases; junction bases outside the gene matches: 11. Germline V gives CDR1 SGHRS, CDR2 YFSETQ. The CDR3 is 15 amino acids. CDR3 sequence reads: CATKKRTGDNSPLHF. The CDR3 DNA is TGCGCCACCAAAAAAAGGACAGGAGATAATTCACCCCTCCACTTT.

The gene calls are TRBV5-1 and TRBJ2-7, with 9 bases fitting TRBD1. Germline assignment: CDR1 SGHRS and CDR2 YFSETQ. The CDR3 has 15 amino acids. J gave up 1 base and V 4 bases, and 6 bases lay outside the gene matches. CDR3 sequence reads: CASSNGQGRSYEQYF. The CDR3 coding sequence is TGCGCCAGCAGCAATGGACAGGGGCGATCCTACGAGCAGTACTTC.

The CDR3 nucleotides are TGCGCCAGCAGCTCCATTACAGGGGGTGCCGGGGAGCTGTTTTTT. Residues: CASSSITGGAGELFF. J is TRBJ2-2 and V is TRBV5-1; 8 nucleotides match TRBD1. CDR1 and CDR2 from the germline V gene are SGHRS and YFSETQ. The CDR3 is 15 residues long. V lost 3 bases, J lost 6 bases, and 7 bases stayed unmatched.